These 7 T cell receptor beta chains came from one sample sequenced in a study of cytomegalovirus exposure and HLA in healthy donors. PCR amplification relied on 60 Vbeta primers (plus 13 Jbeta primers). Profiling relied on immunoSEQ multiplex PCR, and the TCRdb table lists in-frame clones only, not all of them. This sample has 65,000 to 75,000 clones, with 65% to 80% found just once. Sequenced material: PBMCs. These receptors originate from a man between 40 and 49 years old in good health and CMV-seropositive.

The chain uses TRBV9 and TRBJ1-3; possibly TRBD1 for D (5 bases). The CDR3 runs 15 residues. The germline V and J ends were trimmed by 3 bases and 0 bases, with 10 bases remaining between them. Per the germline V gene, CDR1 is SGDLS and CDR2 is YYNGEE. The CDR3 loop is CASSAGHSSGNTIYF. DNA for the CDR3: TGTGCCAGCAGCGCCGGACATTCCTCTGGAAACACCATATATTTT.

This clone was observed a few times. This rearrangement joins TRBV28 to TRBJ2-1, with a weak D call TRBD1 (6 bases). Trimming removed 7 bases from V and 0 bases from J, with 10 bases in between. The CDR3 loop spans 14 amino acids. In germline, CDR1 is MDHEN, CDR2 SYDVKM. As DNA, the CDR3 is TGTGCCAGCATAGGACAGAGCTCCTACAATGAGCAGTTCTTC. It encodes CASIGQSSYNEQFF. Full variable domain (remainder filled in from reference TRBV28 and TRBJ2-1): DVKVTQSSRYLVKRTGEKVFLECVQDMDHENMFWYRQDPGLGLRLIYFSYDVKMKEKGDIPEGYSVSREKKERFSLILESASTNQTSMYLCASIGQSSYNEQFFGPGTRLTVL.

This clone turned up a few times. This chain links TRBV27 with TRBJ2-3; 9 bases fit TRBD2. The CDR3 is 16 residues long. Germline-derived CDR1 and CDR2 are MNHEY and SMNVEV (reference sequence). J gave up 1 base and V 1 base, and 3 bases lay outside the gene matches. As DNA, the CDR3 is TGTGCCAGCAGTTTATTAGCTAGCGGGGGCACAGATACGCAGTATTTT. This gives the protein CASSLLASGGTDTQYF.

This sequence joins TRBV6-1 and TRBJ2-5; TRBD2 agrees at 10 bases. V shed 5 bases, J shed 7 bases, and the junction held 10 bases outside the gene matches. Germline CDR1 is MNHNS and CDR2 is SASEGT. The CDR3 loop spans 15 amino acids. This chain's CDR3 is CASSQGAGGGPTQYF. CDR3 in DNA: TGTGCCAGCAGTCAGGGAGCGGGAGGGGGTCCGACCCAGTACTTC.

This chain connects TRBV5-1 to TRBJ2-4; D possibly corresponds to TRBD2 (6 bases). Trimming removed 4 bases at V and 10 bases at J, with 18 bases between. There are 14 residues in the CDR3. Germline loops: CDR1 SGHRS, CDR2 YFSETQ. CDR3 nucleotide sequence: TGCGCCAGCAGCCCCGGGACTGCTCTTTTAATTCAGTACTTC. Translating it yields CASSPGTALLIQYF.

Details on this clone: The sample carries other DNA sequences with the same CDR3. The J gene is TRBJ1-2, the V gene TRBV21-1; TRBD1, the table's D call, was not compared with the DNA. TRBV21-1 is a pseudogene locus. CDR3 length: 14 amino acids. The CDR3 coding sequence is TGTGCCAGCAGCAAAGCGGGGCAAAAGAAAGGCTACACCTTC. It translates to CASSKAGQKKGYTF.

V and J are TRBV7-9 and TRBJ2-7; 9 positions agree with TRBD1. The CDR3 loop spans 15 amino acids. Germline trimming cut 4 bases from V and 3 bases from J; bases unmatched to any gene: 7. The V gene's germline CDR1 is SEHNR and CDR2 FQNEAQ (reference sequence). This CDR3 reads CASSYPGQGFYEQYF. The CDR3 nucleotides read TGTGCCAGCAGCTACCCGGGACAGGGTTTCTACGAGCAGTACTTC.